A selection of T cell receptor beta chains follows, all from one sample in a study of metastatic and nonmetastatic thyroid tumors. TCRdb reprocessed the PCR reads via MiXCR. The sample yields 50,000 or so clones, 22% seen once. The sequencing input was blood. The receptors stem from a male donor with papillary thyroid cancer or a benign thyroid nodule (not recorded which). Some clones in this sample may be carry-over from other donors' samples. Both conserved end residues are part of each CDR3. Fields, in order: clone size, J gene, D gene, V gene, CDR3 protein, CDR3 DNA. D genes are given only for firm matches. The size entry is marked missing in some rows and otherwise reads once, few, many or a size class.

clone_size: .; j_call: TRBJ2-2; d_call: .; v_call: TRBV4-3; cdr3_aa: CASSQDRAAPVRELFF; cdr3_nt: TGCGCCAGCAGCCAAGATCGTGCAGCCCCGGTAAGGGAGCTGTTTTTT
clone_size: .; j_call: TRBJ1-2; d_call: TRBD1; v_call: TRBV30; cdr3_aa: CALGQENYGYTF; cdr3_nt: TGTGCCTTGGGACAGGAGAACTATGGCTACACCTTC
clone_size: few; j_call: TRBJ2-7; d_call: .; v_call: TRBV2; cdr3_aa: CASIQSYEQYF; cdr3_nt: TGTGCCAGCATTCAGAGCTACGAGCAGTACTTC
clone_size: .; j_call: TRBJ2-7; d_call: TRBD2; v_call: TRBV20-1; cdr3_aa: CSARVLGGREAYEQYF; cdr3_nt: TGCAGTGCTAGGGTTCTGGGGGGGAGGGAAGCCTACGAGCAGTACTTC
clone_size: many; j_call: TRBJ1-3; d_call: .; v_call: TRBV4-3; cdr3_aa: CASSQDFPRSSSGTGNTIYF; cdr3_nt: TGCGCCAGCAGCCAAGATTTCCCCAGATCAAGCTCCGGTACTGGAAACACCATATATTTT
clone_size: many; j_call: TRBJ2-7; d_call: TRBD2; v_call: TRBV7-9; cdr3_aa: CASSPTSGSSYEQYF; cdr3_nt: TGTGCCAGCAGCCCGACTAGCGGGAGCTCCTACGAGCAGTACTTC
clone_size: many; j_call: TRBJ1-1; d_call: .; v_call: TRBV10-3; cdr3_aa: CAISESQNTEAFF; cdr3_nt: TGTGCCATCAGTGAGTCACAGAACACTGAAGCTTTCTTT
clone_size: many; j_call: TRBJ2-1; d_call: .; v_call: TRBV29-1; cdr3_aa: CSASTSLELYEQFF; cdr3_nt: TGCAGCGCTTCAACTAGCCTCGAGTTGTATGAGCAGTTCTTC
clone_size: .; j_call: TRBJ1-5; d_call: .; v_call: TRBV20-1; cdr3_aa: CSARKVEAINQPQHF; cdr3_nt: TGCAGTGCTCGCAAAGTGGAGGCGATTAATCAGCCCCAGCATTTT
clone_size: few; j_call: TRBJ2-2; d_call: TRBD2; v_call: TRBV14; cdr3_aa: CASSQDTTGGRLAGNTGELFF; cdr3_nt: TGTGCCAGCAGCCAAGATACGACAGGGGGTCGACTAGCGGGAAACACCGGGGAGCTGTTTTTT
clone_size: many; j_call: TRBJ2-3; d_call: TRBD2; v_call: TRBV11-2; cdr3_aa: CASSLGGAGGYTDTQYF; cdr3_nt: TGTGCCAGCAGCCTAGGGGGAGCGGGGGGGTACACAGATACGCAGTATTTT
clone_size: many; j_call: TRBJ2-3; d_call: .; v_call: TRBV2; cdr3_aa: CASSDANTDTQYF; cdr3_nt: TGTGCCAGCAGTGACGCGAACACAGATACGCAGTATTTT
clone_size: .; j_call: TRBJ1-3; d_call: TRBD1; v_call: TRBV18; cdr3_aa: CASSRDRNGNTIYF; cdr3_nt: TGTGCCAGCTCACGGGACAGGAATGGAAACACCATATATTTT
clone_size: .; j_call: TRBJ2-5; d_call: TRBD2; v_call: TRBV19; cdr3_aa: CASTGLAGQETQYF; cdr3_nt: TGTGCCAGTACGGGACTAGCGGGACAAGAGACCCAGTACTTC
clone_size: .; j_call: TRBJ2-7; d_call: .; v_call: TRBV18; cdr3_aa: CASSPQYF; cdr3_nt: TGTGCCAGCTCACCCCAGTACTTC
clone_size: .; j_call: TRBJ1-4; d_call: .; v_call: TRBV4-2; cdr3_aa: CASSQVRGTTNEKLFF; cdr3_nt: TGTGCCAGCAGCCAAGTAAGGGGCACTACTAATGAAAAACTGTTTTTT
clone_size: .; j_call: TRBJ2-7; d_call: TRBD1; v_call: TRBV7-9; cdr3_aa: CASRDRVGGEQYF; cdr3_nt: TGTGCCAGCAGAGACAGGGTTGGGGGCGAGCAGTACTTC
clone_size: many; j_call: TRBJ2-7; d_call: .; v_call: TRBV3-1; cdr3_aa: CASSQLTSIGGTYEQYF; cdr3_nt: TGTGCCAGCAGCCAACTTACTTCGATCGGGGGCACGTACGAGCAGTACTTC
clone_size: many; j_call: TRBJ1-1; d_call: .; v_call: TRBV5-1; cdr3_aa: CASSSGQSEAFF; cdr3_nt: TGCGCCAGCAGCTCCGGACAGAGTGAAGCTTTCTTT
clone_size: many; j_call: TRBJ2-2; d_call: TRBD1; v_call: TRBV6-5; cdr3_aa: CASSYSKQGGTGELFF; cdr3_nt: TGTGCCAGCAGTTACTCGAAACAGGGGGGAACCGGGGAGCTGTTTTTT
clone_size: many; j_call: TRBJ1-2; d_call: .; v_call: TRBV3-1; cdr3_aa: CASSPSMFSYGYTF; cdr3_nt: TGTGCCAGCAGCCCGAGTATGTTCTCCTATGGCTACACCTTC
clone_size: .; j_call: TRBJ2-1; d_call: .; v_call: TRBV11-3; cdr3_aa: CASSLGNYNEQFF; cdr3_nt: TGTGCCAGCAGCTTAGGGAATTACAATGAGCAGTTCTTC
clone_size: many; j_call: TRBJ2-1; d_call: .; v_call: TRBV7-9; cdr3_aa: CASSLRVTTLGLLDEQFF; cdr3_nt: TGTGCCAGCAGCCTCAGGGTAACAACACTAGGACTCCTCGATGAGCAGTTCTTC
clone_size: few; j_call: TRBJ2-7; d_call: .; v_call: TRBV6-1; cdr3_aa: CANSERGPISYEQYF; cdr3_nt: TGTGCCAACAGTGAGAGAGGGCCCATCTCCTACGAGCAGTACTTC
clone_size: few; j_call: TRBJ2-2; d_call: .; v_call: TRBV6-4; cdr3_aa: CASSGQHNTGELFF; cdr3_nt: TGTGCCAGCAGCGGACAGCACAACACCGGGGAGCTGTTTTTT
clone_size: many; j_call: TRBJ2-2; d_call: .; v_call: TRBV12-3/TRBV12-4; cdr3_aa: CASSPAGTRNTGELFF; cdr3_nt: TGTGCCAGCAGTCCGGCCGGGACACGGAACACCGGGGAGCTGTTTTTT
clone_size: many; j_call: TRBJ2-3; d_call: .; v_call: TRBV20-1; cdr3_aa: CSALSREGATDTQYF; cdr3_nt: TGCAGTGCTCTATCTCGGGAGGGGGCCACAGATACGCAGTATTTT
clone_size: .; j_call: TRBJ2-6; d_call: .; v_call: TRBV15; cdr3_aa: CATSRVSSGANVLTF; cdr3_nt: TGTGCCACCAGCAGAGTGAGCTCTGGGGCCAACGTCCTGACTTTC